The sequence of this TCR beta chain was determined in a study of blood T cell repertoires in COVID-19. Study-level information: Acute-phase and convalescent COVID-19 samples originated in the United States, Italy and Spain. The analysed material was cDNA or gDNA that came from T cells, B-cell-depleted T cells, or PBMCs.

The CDR3 sequence is 13 residues long. CDR1 and CDR2 from the germline V gene are SGHAT and FQDESV (reference sequence). With 6 bases removed from V and 2 bases from J, the gap between germline ends came to 10 bases. As processed by the authors: Estimates of nucleated cell counts were drawn from the amplification of reference gene primers. Only in-frame clones appear in the TCRdb table, and some are missing; sequencing was by immunoSEQ multiplex PCR. V and J calls and clone size come straight from that table; D and trimming were deduced from the DNA. This sample has about 240,000 clones; 75% to 85% occur once, and the top ten carry approximately 4.5%.

The V call is TRBV11-1, the J call TRBJ1-2, with D unclear. This TCR was sampled from a woman in her seventies with acute or convalescent COVID-19. The sample consisted of peripheral blood. This CDR3 is CASSEQRNYGYTF. For the CDR3, the DNA is TGTGCCAGCAGTGAACAGAGAAACTATGGCTACACCTTC. Full variable domain (remainder filled in from reference TRBV11-1 and TRBJ1-2): EAEVAQSPRYKITEKSQAVAFWCDPISGHATLYWYRQILGQGPELLVQFQDESVVDDSQLPKDRFSAERLKGVDSTLKIQPAELGDSAMYLCASSEQRNYGYTFGSGTRLTVV.